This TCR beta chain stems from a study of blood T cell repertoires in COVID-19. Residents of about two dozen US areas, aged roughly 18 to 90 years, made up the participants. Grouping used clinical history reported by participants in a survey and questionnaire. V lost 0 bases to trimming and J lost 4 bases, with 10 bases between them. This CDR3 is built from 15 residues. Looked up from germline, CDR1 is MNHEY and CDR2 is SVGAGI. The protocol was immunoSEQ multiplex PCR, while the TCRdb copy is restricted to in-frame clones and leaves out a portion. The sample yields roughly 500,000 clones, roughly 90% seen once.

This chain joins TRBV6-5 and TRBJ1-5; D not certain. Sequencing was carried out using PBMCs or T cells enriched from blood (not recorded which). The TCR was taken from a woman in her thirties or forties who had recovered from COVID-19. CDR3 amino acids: CASSYSVLSNQPQHF. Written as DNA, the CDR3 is TGTGCCAGCAGTTACTCGGTTCTCAGTAATCAGCCCCAGCATTTT.